This is a list of T cell receptor beta chains from one sample in a study of T cell responses to AZD1222 COVID-19 vaccine. Profiled with immunoSEQ multiplex PCR; TCRdb holds only in-frame clones, not every one. The sample lists 200,000 or so clones; roughly 91% were seen once. The material was peripheral blood, obtained on day 0 of MenACWY control vaccination. Every receptor here comes from an adult in good health. Both conserved end residues are part of each CDR3. D genes are given only for firm matches. The size field is filled for only some rows; it gives once, few, many or a size class.

size	V	D	J	CDR3	DNA
-	TRBV28	TRBD1	TRBJ2-7	CASLRGGQGSDEQYF	TGTGCCAGCTTAAGGGGCGGACAGGGGTCAGACGAGCAGTACTTC
-	TRBV29-1	-	TRBJ1-1	CSVEKGNIGTEAFF	TGCAGCGTTGAAAAGGGGAACATCGGCACTGAAGCTTTCTTT
-	TRBV4-3	TRBD2	TRBJ2-2	CASSQDVVAGLTGELFF	TGCGCCAGCAGCCAAGATGTTGTAGCGGGGCTTACCGGGGAGCTGTTTTTT
-	TRBV7-2	TRBD2	TRBJ2-3	CASSSSGFDTQYF	TGTGCCAGCAGTAGTAGCGGGTTTGATACGCAGTATTTT
-	TRBV18	-	TRBJ2-3	CASSPLGQGADTQYF	TGTGCCAGCTCACCACTGGGGCAAGGGGCAGATACGCAGTATTTT
-	TRBV5-5	-	TRBJ2-7	CASSLLHGSYEQYF	TGTGCCAGCAGCTTGCTTCACGGCTCCTACGAGCAGTACTTC
-	TRBV7-9	-	TRBJ2-3	CASSLEGSTDTQYF	TGTGCCAGCAGCTTAGAGGGAAGCACAGATACGCAGTATTTT
-	TRBV11-2	TRBD1	TRBJ1-1	CASSLGGQGVTEAFF	TGTGCCAGCAGCTTAGGCGGACAGGGGGTTACTGAAGCTTTCTTT
-	TRBV5-4	-	TRBJ1-4	CATGHRANEKLFF	TGTGCCACAGGACACAGGGCTAATGAAAAACTGTTTTTT
-	TRBV3-1/TRBV3-2	-	TRBJ1-3	CASSQERVPGNTIYF	TGTGCCAGCAGCCAGGAAAGGGTGCCTGGAAACACCATATATTTT
once	TRBV3-1/TRBV3-2	-	TRBJ1-1	CASILTAPTELTNTEAFF	TGTGCCAGCATACTGACCGCCCCGACGGAACTTACGAACACTGAAGCTTTCTTT
-	TRBV18	-	TRBJ2-5	CASSPAGLETQYF	TGTGCCAGCTCACCGGCAGGGTTAGAGACCCAGTACTTC
-	TRBV9	TRBD1	TRBJ2-3	CASSSRGSTDTQYF	TGTGCCAGCAGCTCCAGGGGGTCCACAGATACGCAGTATTTT
-	TRBV7-2	-	TRBJ1-1	CASSVSGTRYTEAFF	TGTGCCAGCAGCGTATCAGGGACACGCTACACTGAAGCTTTCTTT
-	TRBV5-8	-	TRBJ1-2	CASSLGGLGYTF	TGTGCCAGCAGCTTGGGGGGCCTTGGCTACACCTTC
-	TRBV5-6	-	TRBJ1-1	CASSLGWIEAFF	TGTGCCAGCAGCTTGGGCTGGATTGAAGCTTTCTTT
-	TRBV7-2	TRBD1	TRBJ1-2	CASSSTGQGAGSYTF	TGTGCCAGCAGCTCGACGGGACAGGGGGCGGGGAGCTACACCTTC
-	TRBV3-1/TRBV3-2	-	TRBJ1-1	CASSQPRLGNTEAFF	TGTGCCAGCAGCCAACCGAGGCTTGGGAACACTGAAGCTTTCTTT
-	TRBV7-2	-	TRBJ1-1	CASSRVGRAEAFF	TGTGCCAGCAGCCGCGTAGGGAGGGCTGAAGCTTTCTTT
-	TRBV28	-	TRBJ1-1	CASSLGGNTEAFF	TGTGCCAGCAGTTTAGGAGGTAACACTGAAGCTTTCTTT
-	TRBV6-5	-	TRBJ2-7	CATHLQGSAEQYF	TGTGCCACCCATCTCCAAGGGTCCGCCGAGCAGTACTTC
-	TRBV4-2	TRBD2	TRBJ2-6	CASSQSGGASGANVLTF	TGTGCCAGCAGCCAAAGCGGGGGGGCCTCTGGGGCCAACGTCCTGACTTTC
-	TRBV27	TRBD1	TRBJ1-3	CASSLQGARGNTIYF	TGTGCCAGCAGTTTACAGGGGGCGCGTGGAAACACCATATATTTT
-	TRBV5-1	TRBD1	TRBJ1-2	CASSLDGTVNYGYTF	TGCGCCAGCAGCTTGGATGGGACAGTAAACTATGGCTACACCTTC
-	TRBV30	-	TRBJ1-1	CAWTFNQREHWGPEAFF	TGTGCCTGGACCTTCAACCAGAGGGAACATTGGGGCCCTGAAGCTTTCTTT
-	TRBV11-2	-	TRBJ1-2	CASSLGLEDYGYTF	TGTGCCAGCAGCTTGGGGCTTGAAGACTATGGCTACACCTTC
-	TRBV19	-	TRBJ1-1	CASTSRGFPTEAFF	TGTGCCAGTACGAGTCGAGGGTTCCCCACTGAAGCTTTCTTT
-	TRBV15	TRBD1	TRBJ1-1	CATSRGGQGNTEAFF	TGTGCCACCAGCAGAGGTGGACAGGGGAACACTGAAGCTTTCTTT
-	TRBV19	-	TRBJ1-2	CASHTGYGYTF	TGTGCCAGTCATACAGGCTATGGCTACACCTTC
-	TRBV10-2	-	TRBJ2-7	CASTRSRYEQYF	TGCGCCAGCACGCGAAGTCGCTACGAGCAGTACTTC
-	TRBV18	-	TRBJ1-2	CASSPATDGYGYTF	TGTGCCAGCTCACCCGCGACAGACGGCTATGGCTACACCTTC
-	TRBV5-1	-	TRBJ1-1	CASSLGGRLNTEAFF	TGCGCCAGCAGCTTGGGGGGACGGCTGAACACTGAAGCTTTCTTT
-	TRBV7-3	-	TRBJ1-1	CASSPSGPATEAFF	TGTGCCAGCAGCCCATCCGGCCCGGCCACTGAAGCTTTCTTT
once	TRBV5-1	-	TRBJ1-1	CASSLGSGNTEAFF	TGCGCCAGCAGCTTGGGTAGTGGGAACACTGAAGCTTTCTTT
-	TRBV11-2	-	TRBJ2-2	CASSQSSGLGTGELFF	TGTGCCAGCAGCCAATCGAGCGGGCTGGGGACCGGGGAGCTGTTTTTT
-	TRBV11-2	-	TRBJ2-3	CASSPRWSTDTQYF	TGTGCCAGCAGCCCCCGGTGGAGCACAGATACGCAGTATTTT
-	TRBV7-9	-	TRBJ1-4	CASSLDWRGGREKLFF	TGTGCCAGCAGCTTAGATTGGCGGGGGGGCCGTGAAAAACTGTTTTTT
-	TRBV9	-	TRBJ1-5	CASSVGGDQGQPQHF	TGTGCCAGCAGCGTAGGCGGGGATCAGGGTCAGCCCCAGCATTTT
-	TRBV4-1	-	TRBJ2-7	CASSQVETPAYEQYF	TGCGCCAGCAGCCAAGTCGAGACACCAGCCTACGAGCAGTACTTC
once	TRBV6-5	-	TRBJ1-4	CASRPYGGGEKLFF	TGTGCCAGCAGGCCCTACGGGGGTGGAGAAAAACTGTTTTTT